One and the same sample provided the 4 T cell receptor beta chains below, sequenced in a study of memory CD4+ T cells and cytomegalovirus serostatus. The table came from immunoSEQ multiplex PCR; TCRdb's copy has only in-frame clones and leaves some out. This sample has about 80,000 clones, with roughly 80% found just once. Single viable CD3+CD4+CD8-CD45RO+ cells were sorted as the memory CD4+ T cells. Sequenced input: memory CD4+ T cells from blood. These receptors all come from an adult in good health and CMV-seronegative.

This chain uses TRBV15 with TRBJ2-7, with 11 bases aligning to TRBD1. Germline loops: CDR1 LNHNV, CDR2 YYDKDF (reference sequence). V lost 3 bases to trimming and J lost 0 bases; unmatched junction nucleotides: 4. This CDR3 region has 16 residues. CDR3 amino acids: CATSRGTGGSSYEQYF. CDR3 DNA: TGTGCCACCAGCAGGGGGACAGGGGGGAGCTCCTACGAGCAGTACTTC.

Here the CDR3 reads CASSWGGTTNTEAFF. DNA of the CDR3: TGTGCCAGCAGCTGGGGAGGGACAACGAACACTGAAGCTTTCTTT. The chain uses TRBV7-2 and TRBJ1-1; the D gene is possibly TRBD1 (6 bases). V was clipped by 4 bases and J by 1 base, with 13 bases between them. CDR1 and CDR2 from the germline V gene are SGHTA and FQGNSA. The CDR3 sequence is 15 residues long.

This chain uses TRBV5-8 with TRBJ1-2; D not certain. The CDR3 runs 18 residues. Between the trimmed V and J ends, which lost 4 bases and 0 bases, there was a span of 22 bases. The germline gives CDR1 SGHTS, CDR2 YDEGEE. The DNA for the CDR3 is TGTGCCAGCAGCCAAGATCACCATAGCGGAAATACTAACTATGGCTACACCTTC. Residues: CASSQDHHSGNTNYGYTF.

The chain joins TRBV4-3 to TRBJ2-3; D may correspond to TRBD1 or TRBD2 (5 bases each). CDR3 size: 15 residues. Germline V lookup: CDR1 LGHNA, CDR2 YSLEER. V was cut by 0 bases and J by 2 bases, with 9 bases left in between. CDR3 protein: CASSQDGAITDTQYF. CDR3 in DNA: TGCGCCAGCAGCCAAGACGGGGCCATCACAGATACGCAGTATTTT.